These 30 T cell receptor beta chains came from one sample sequenced in a study of Ad26.COV2.S vaccination and SARS-CoV-2 variants. Some clones are missing from TCRdb's copy, which holds only in-frame ones; the method was immunoSEQ multiplex PCR. The data hold approximately 340,000 clones, with about 91% observed a single time. The sample in question was peripheral blood, obtained after recovery from COVID-19. The receptors stem from a human donor who had recovered from COVID-19.

J is TRBJ2-7 and V is TRBV7-9; TRBD1 matches 8 bases. The germline V gene encodes CDR1 SEHNR and CDR2 FQNEAQ (reference sequence). V was pared by 5 bases and J by 0 bases, with 3 bases of the junction left unmatched. CDR3 length equals 14 residues. DNA for the CDR3: TGTGCCAGCAGCGGGGACAGGAACTCCTACGAGCAGTACTTC. As protein: CASSGDRNSYEQYF. The full variable domain, its missing parts supplied by reference TRBV7-9 and TRBJ2-7, is DTGVSQNPRHKITKRGQNVTFRCDPISEHNRLYWYRQTLGQGPEFLTYFQNEAQLEKSRLLSDRFSAERPKGSFSTLEIQRTEQGDSAMYLCASSGDRNSYEQYFGPGTRLTVT.

This chain joins TRBV19 and TRBJ1-1, with TRBD1 as a possible D gene (6 bases). This CDR3 region has 14 residues. Germline values: CDR1 LNHDA, CDR2 SQIVND (reference sequence). V was clipped by 7 bases and J by 2 bases, with 14 bases between them. The CDR3 DNA reads TGTGCCAGTACCACAGGGTTGAGTAACACTGAAGCTTTCTTT. This translates into CASTTGLSNTEAFF. The full variable domain, its missing parts supplied by reference TRBV19 and TRBJ1-1, is DGGITQSPKYLFRKEGQNVTLSCEQNLNHDAMYWYRQDPGQGLRLIYYSQIVNDFQKGDIAEGYSVSREKKESFPLTVTSAQKNPTAFYLCASTTGLSNTEAFFGQGTRLTVV.

This clone showed up just once. J is TRBJ2-4 and V is TRBV6-2 or TRBV6-3; 8 bases fit TRBD2. V gave up 5 bases and J gave up 7 bases; unmatched junction bases: 7. Germline CDR1 reads MNHEY; CDR2 reads SVGEGT. The CDR3 extends over 14 amino acids. DNA for the CDR3: TGTGCCAGCAGTGGCAATAGCGGGGCTAACATTCAGTACTTC. This gives the protein CASSGNSGANIQYF.

This chain joins TRBV11-2 and TRBJ1-2, with D possibly being TRBD1 (6 bases). CDR1 is SGHAT and CDR2 is FQNNGV in the germline V gene. The V end was cut by 5 bases, the J end by 4 bases, with 17 bases between. CDR3 size: 15 residues. CDR3 DNA: TGTGCCAGCAGCAGCCGGAACAGGGAGCTCTATGGCTACACCTTC. Translated, it gives CASSSRNRELYGYTF.

The chain carries TRBV13 and TRBJ1-1; unclear D gene. Germline V gives CDR1 PRHDT, CDR2 FYEKMQ (reference sequence). V shed 1 base and J shed 4 bases, with 4 bases lying between them. The CDR3 covers 12 residues. CDR3 sequence: CASSLARTEAFF. The CDR3 coding sequence is TGTGCCAGCAGCTTAGCGCGCACTGAAGCTTTCTTT.

The chain employs TRBV5-1 and TRBJ2-1; D is unclear. This CDR3 is 16 amino acids long. The V end was cut by 0 bases, the J end by 8 bases, with 18 bases between. From germline, CDR1 is SGHRS and CDR2 YFSETQ. CDR3 sequence: CASSLAVGLDVDEQFF. The CDR3 DNA reads as TGCGCCAGCAGCTTGGCCGTAGGGCTGGATGTGGATGAGCAGTTCTTC.

The chain employs TRBV5-5 and TRBJ1-1; 8 nucleotides match TRBD1. CDR1 and CDR2 from the germline V gene are SGHKS and YYEKEE (reference sequence). V lost 4 bases, J lost 3 bases, and 8 bases stayed unmatched. The CDR3 is made up of 15 amino acids. The CDR3 DNA follows: TGTGCCAGCAGCGCCCGTCAGGGGGCGCACACTGAAGCTTTCTTT. Translation gives CASSARQGAHTEAFF.

The chain combines TRBV7-8 with TRBJ1-5; D gene unclear. V was shortened by 3 bases and J by 1 base, with 7 bases between the two germline ends. CDR3 length: 14 amino acids. The germline V gene encodes CDR1 SGHVS and CDR2 FQNEAQ. CDR3 sequence (DNA): TGTGCCAGCAGCTTCGACGGAAGCAATCAGCCCCAGCATTTT. This sequence encodes CASSFDGSNQPQHF.

The genes are TRBV4-3 and TRBJ2-3; possible D gene TRBD2, 6 bases. The V and J ends lost 2 bases and 1 base respectively, with 13 bases between them. The CDR3 loop spans 16 amino acids. Germline loops: CDR1 LGHNA, CDR2 YSLEER. The CDR3 DNA sequence: TGCGCCAGCAGCCAACAACTAGCAGGAGGCACAGATACGCAGTATTTT. Residues: CASSQQLAGGTDTQYF.

The chain employs TRBV6-6 and TRBJ1-3; D perhaps matches TRBD1 (5 bases). Germline values: CDR1 MNHNY, CDR2 SVGAGI (reference sequence). The CDR3 sequence is 13 residues long. V lost 10 bases to trimming and J lost 4 bases, with 14 bases between them. The CDR3 region is CATLGAEGNTIYF. In DNA, the CDR3 is TGTGCCACTTTAGGGGCTGAAGGAAACACCATATATTTT.

The CDR3 DNA reads as TGTGCCAGCAGCTTGGTGGATCGGGGCCCGCGAACTGAAGCTTTCTTT. Translated: CASSLVDRGPRTEAFF. The V and J genes are TRBV5-5 and TRBJ1-1; D is perhaps TRBD1 (5 bases). CDR1 and CDR2 from the germline V gene are SGHKS and YYEKEE (reference sequence). The ends were cut back, 0 bases at V and 5 bases at J, with 17 bases in the middle. This CDR3 has 16 residues.

CDR3 residues: CASSTGTGHSEQYF. CDR3 bases: TGTGCCAGCAGTACCGGGACAGGGCACAGCGAGCAGTACTTC. This sequence joins TRBV6-2 or TRBV6-3 and TRBJ2-7; TRBD1 matches 9 bases. The V and J ends lost 5 bases and 6 bases, in that order; junction bases with no gene match: 8. Germline-derived CDR1 and CDR2 are MNHEY and SVGEGT. The CDR3 is made up of 14 amino acids.

The chain is built from TRBV7-9 and TRBJ2-7; D is perhaps TRBD2 (6 bases). Germline CDR1 SEHNR, CDR2 FQNEAQ (reference sequence). The CDR3 has 18 amino acids. V lost 3 bases and J lost 7, with 28 bases in between. CDR3 DNA sequence: TGTGCCAGCAGCTTTCTATTTCGGGCAGCGAGGTCGGAGGGAGAGCAGTACTTC. This gives the protein CASSFLFRAARSEGEQYF.

The genes are TRBV19 and TRBJ1-5; D ambiguous. Trimming shortened V by 6 bases and J by 7 bases, and 10 bases separated the two germline ends. The CDR3 has 12 amino acids. The V gene's germline CDR1 is LNHDA and CDR2 SQIVND (reference sequence). The CDR3 loop reads CASSRWEQPQHF. The DNA of the CDR3 is TGTGCCAGTAGCCGGTGGGAACAGCCCCAGCATTTT. Combining the CDR3 with reference TRBV19 and TRBJ1-5 gives the whole variable domain DGGITQSPKYLFRKEGQNVTLSCEQNLNHDAMYWYRQDPGQGLRLIYYSQIVNDFQKGDIAEGYSVSREKKESFPLTVTSAQKNPTAFYLCASSRWEQPQHFGDGTRLSIL.

The chain has TRBV18 and TRBJ2-3, with 11 nucleotides matching TRBD2. The CDR3 runs to 18 residues. V lost 4 bases to trimming and J lost 2 bases; unmatched junction nucleotides: 11. The V gene's germline CDR1 is KGHSH and CDR2 LQKENI. CDR3 protein: CASSHLPSSGGTTDTQYF. CDR3 sequence (DNA): TGTGCCAGCTCACACCTCCCGTCTAGCGGGGGGACCACAGATACGCAGTATTTT.

This chain connects TRBV19 to TRBJ1-4; D unclear. Trimming pared 8 bases from V and 4 bases from J, leaving 14 bases between. CDR1 and CDR2 (germline): LNHDA, SQIVND (reference sequence). CDR3 size: 14 residues. CDR3 DNA: TGTGCCAGTCACGCCGGACGGTATAATGAAAAACTGTTTTTT. Translated: CASHAGRYNEKLFF.

This sequence joins TRBV6-2 or TRBV6-3 and TRBJ1-5, with D possibly matching TRBD1 (6 bases). This CDR3 has 18 amino acids. Trimming left V 5 bases short and J 1 base short, with 21 bases between. Germline V gene lookup returns CDR1 MNHEY and CDR2 SVGEGT. The CDR3 DNA reads TGTGCCAGCAGTCGCAATACCCGAGGGGGAAGGAGCAATCAGCCCCAGCATTTT. Residues: CASSRNTRGGRSNQPQHF.

The chain carries TRBV6-4 and TRBJ2-3; no clear D gene. The CDR3 length is 15 residues. CDR1 and CDR2 (germline): MRHNA, SNTAGT. The ends were cut back, 0 bases at V and 6 bases at J, with 13 bases in the middle. This CDR3 is CASSDSTKTGDTQYF. In DNA form, the CDR3 reads TGTGCCAGCAGTGACTCGACCAAGACTGGGGATACGCAGTATTTT.

This clone came up a few times. V and J are TRBV14 and TRBJ2-7; D unresolved. Germline V CDR1 and CDR2: SGHDN, FVKESK. V lost 1 base to trimming and J lost 4 bases, with 8 bases between them. This CDR3 has 13 residues. The CDR3 DNA follows: TGTGCCAGCAGCCAAGTTGCCAGTTACGAGCAGTACTTC. Protein: CASSQVASYEQYF.

This clone has only a few counts. The gene calls are TRBV7-9 and TRBJ1-3, with unresolved D. Germline-derived CDR1 and CDR2 are SEHNR and FQNEAQ (reference sequence). V lost 4 bases and J lost 10, with 14 bases in between. The CDR3 runs 13 residues. CDR3: CASSSDQRRTIYF. In DNA form, the CDR3 reads TGTGCCAGCAGCTCTGACCAAAGGAGGACCATATATTTT.

The chain employs TRBV2 and TRBJ1-1; no clear D gene. The CDR3 loop spans 12 amino acids. From germline, CDR1 is SNHLY and CDR2 FYNNEI. V lost 4 bases, J lost 4 bases, and 7 bases lay in between. The CDR3 loop is CASSVYVTEAFF. The DNA of the CDR3 is TGTGCCAGCAGTGTATATGTCACTGAAGCTTTCTTT.

The chain employs TRBV6-5 and TRBJ2-7; D possibly corresponds to TRBD2 (7 bases). This CDR3 region has 13 residues. V dropped 7 bases and J dropped 4 bases, with 14 bases sitting between them. The germline gives CDR1 MNHEY, CDR2 SVGAGI. In DNA, the CDR3 is TGTGCCAGCACCGCTGCGGGGGCTTACGAGCAGTACTTC. Translation gives CASTAAGAYEQYF.

This clone was counted once. This chain joins TRBV29-1 and TRBJ2-7, with TRBD1 matching over 8 bases. The CDR3 sequence is 13 residues long. After removal of 6 bases from V and 2 bases from J, the junction contained 6 bases not matched to a gene. Germline assignment: CDR1 SQVTM and CDR2 ANQGSEA. This CDR3 reads CSVFTGGAYEQYF. The CDR3 coding sequence is TGCAGCGTGTTTACAGGGGGAGCCTACGAGCAGTACTTC.

The chain links TRBV29-1 to TRBJ1-1; the match to TRBD1 covers 7 bases. The CDR3 extends over 17 amino acids. V was pared by 2 bases and J by 2 bases, with 14 bases of the junction left unmatched. Per the germline V gene, CDR1 is SQVTM and CDR2 is ANQGSEA. CDR3 nucleotide sequence: TGCAGCGTTGAACCCACCTCCCCCGGACAGGCTAACACTGAAGCTTTCTTT. This gives the protein CSVEPTSPGQANTEAFF. The full variable domain, completed using reference TRBV29-1 and TRBJ1-1, is SAVISQKPSRDICQRGTSLTIQCQVDSQVTMMFWYRQQPGQSLTLIATANQGSEATYESGFVIDKFPISRPNLTFSTLTVSNMSPEDSSIYLCSVEPTSPGQANTEAFFGQGTRLTVV.

This chain joins TRBV3-1 (or the pseudogene TRBV3-2) and TRBJ1-1, with D tentatively TRBD1 (6 bases). CDR3 length: 16 residues. V lost 0 bases and J lost 0, with 11 bases in between. Germline CDR1 LGHDT, CDR2 YNNKEL (reference sequence). The chain's CDR3 is CASSQDLTGMNTEAFF. DNA for the CDR3: TGTGCCAGCAGCCAAGATCTGACAGGAATGAACACTGAAGCTTTCTTT.

This clone appeared once. This chain joins TRBV7-9 and TRBJ1-2; no clear D. V was shortened by 5 bases and J by 2 bases, with 9 bases between the two germline ends. This CDR3 region has 13 residues. Germline CDR1 and CDR2: SEHNR and FQNEAQ (reference sequence). In DNA, the CDR3 is TGTGCCAGCAGCCCCCAACGGAACTATGGCTACACCTTC. This sequence encodes CASSPQRNYGYTF.

The chain recombines TRBV6-6 with TRBJ2-3; D might be TRBD1 (6 bases). The V gene lost 6 bases and the J gene lost 2 bases, with 12 bases spanning the gap. Germline CDR1 and CDR2: MNHNY and SVGAGI (reference sequence). CDR3 length: 14 residues. In DNA, the CDR3 is TGTGCCAGCAGACGTCAGGGGAACACAGATACGCAGTATTTT. This sequence encodes CASRRQGNTDTQYF.

This chain links TRBV11-2 with TRBJ1-1; D gene uncertain. Germline V lookup: CDR1 SGHAT, CDR2 FQNNGV. The ends were cut back, 0 bases at V and 4 bases at J, with 9 bases in the middle. The CDR3 sequence is 14 residues long. The CDR3 coding sequence is TGTGCCAGCAGCTTAGATTCTCAGACCACTGAAGCTTTCTTT. Translated: CASSLDSQTTEAFF.

This clone was detected a few times. The chain links TRBV7-9 to TRBJ1-6; 8 bases fit TRBD1. The CDR3 length is 15 residues. V shed 4 bases, J shed 9 bases, and the junction held 8 bases outside the gene matches. Germline CDR1 reads SEHNR; CDR2 reads FQNEAQ (reference sequence). The CDR3 protein is CASSSPDRGSSPLHF. CDR3 nucleotide sequence: TGTGCCAGCAGCTCGCCAGACAGGGGAAGTTCACCCCTCCACTTT.

The rearrangement joins TRBV6-6 to TRBJ2-5; weak D call: TRBD2 (6 bases). The V end lost 2 bases, the J end lost 5 bases, and 9 bases lay between the germline ends. CDR1 and CDR2 (germline): MNHNY, SVGAGI (reference sequence). The CDR3 length is 13 residues. Written as DNA, the CDR3 is TGTGCCAGCAGTTACGGAGGGCTGGAGACCCAGTACTTC. Amino acid sequence: CASSYGGLETQYF.